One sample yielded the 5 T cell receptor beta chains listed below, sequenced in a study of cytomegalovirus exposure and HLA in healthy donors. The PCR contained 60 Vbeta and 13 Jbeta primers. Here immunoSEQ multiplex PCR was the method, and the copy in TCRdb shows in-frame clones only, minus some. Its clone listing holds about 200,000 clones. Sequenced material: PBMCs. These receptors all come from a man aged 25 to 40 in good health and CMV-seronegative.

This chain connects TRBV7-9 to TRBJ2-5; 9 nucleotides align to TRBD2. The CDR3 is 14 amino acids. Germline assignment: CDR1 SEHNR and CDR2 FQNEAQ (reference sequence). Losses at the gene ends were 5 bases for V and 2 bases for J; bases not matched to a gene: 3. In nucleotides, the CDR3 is TGTGCCAGCAGCCCAGCGGGGGGTCAAGAGACCCAGTACTTC. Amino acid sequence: CASSPAGGQETQYF.

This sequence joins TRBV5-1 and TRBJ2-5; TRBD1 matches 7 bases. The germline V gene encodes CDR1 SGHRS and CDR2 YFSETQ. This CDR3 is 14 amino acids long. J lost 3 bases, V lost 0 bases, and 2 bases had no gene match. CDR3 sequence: CASSLGQGEETQYF. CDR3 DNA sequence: TGCGCCAGCAGCTTGGGGCAGGGGGAAGAGACCCAGTACTTC.

The CDR3 DNA follows: TGTGCCAGCAGCGTAGACCCCATCTCGGGTGAGCAGTACTTC. It encodes CASSVDPISGEQYF. This chain connects TRBV9 to TRBJ2-7; D gene ambiguous. Germline V gene lookup returns CDR1 SGDLS and CDR2 YYNGEE. The V and J ends lost 0 bases and 7 bases respectively, with 14 bases between them. The CDR3 is made up of 14 amino acids.

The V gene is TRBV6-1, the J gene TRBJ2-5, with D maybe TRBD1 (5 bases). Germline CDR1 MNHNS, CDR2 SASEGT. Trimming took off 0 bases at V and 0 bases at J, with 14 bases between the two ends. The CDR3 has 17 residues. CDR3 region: CASSEARWQGDQETQYF. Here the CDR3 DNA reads TGTGCCAGCAGTGAAGCTCGGTGGCAGGGCGACCAAGAGACCCAGTACTTC.

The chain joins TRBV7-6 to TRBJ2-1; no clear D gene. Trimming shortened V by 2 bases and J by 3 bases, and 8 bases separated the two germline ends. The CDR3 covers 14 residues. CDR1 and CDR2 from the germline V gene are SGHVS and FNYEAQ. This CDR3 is CASSLSRGYNEQFF. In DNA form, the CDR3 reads TGTGCCAGCAGCTTAAGCCGAGGCTACAATGAGCAGTTCTTC.